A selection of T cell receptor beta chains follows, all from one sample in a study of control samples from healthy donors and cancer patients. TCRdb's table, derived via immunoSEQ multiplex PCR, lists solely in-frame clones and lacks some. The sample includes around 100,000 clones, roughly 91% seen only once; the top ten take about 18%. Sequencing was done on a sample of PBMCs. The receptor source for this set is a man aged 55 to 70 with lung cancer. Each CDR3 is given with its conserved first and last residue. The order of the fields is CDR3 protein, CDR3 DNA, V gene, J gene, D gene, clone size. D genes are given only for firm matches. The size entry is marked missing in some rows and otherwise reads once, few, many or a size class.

CASSPRQGALNTEAFF	TGTGCCAGCTCACCCCGACAGGGAGCTTTGAACACTGAAGCTTTCTTT	TRBV18	TRBJ1-1	TRBD1	.
CATRGAEHYGYTF	TGTGCCACCAGGGGGGCGGAACACTATGGCTACACCTTC	TRBV24-1	TRBJ1-2	.	.
CASSFDRGQNTGELFF	TGCGCCAGCAGTTTTGACAGGGGGCAAAACACCGGGGAGCTGTTTTTT	TRBV10-1	TRBJ2-2	TRBD1	.
CASRFSMADRNTIYF	TGTGCCAGCAGGTTTTCGATGGCGGACAGGAACACCATATATTTT	TRBV6-6	TRBJ1-3	TRBD1	.
CASRFLAGGPEETQYF	TGCGCCAGCAGGTTCCTAGCGGGGGGGCCGGAGGAGACCCAGTACTTC	TRBV10-2	TRBJ2-5	TRBD2	.
CASSPGDRSLANTGELFF	TGTGCCAGCTCACCGGGAGACAGATCTCTCGCGAACACCGGGGAGCTGTTTTTT	TRBV18	TRBJ2-2	.	.
CATSSGTTSTDTQYF	TGTGCCACCAGTTCCGGGACAACGAGCACAGATACGCAGTATTTT	TRBV24-1	TRBJ2-3	.	.
CASSEVGGPQRPQHF	TGTGCCAGCAGTGAAGTGGGGGGACCTCAGCGGCCCCAGCATTTT	TRBV6-1	TRBJ1-5	.	.
CASSYPTSGDETQYF	TGTGCCAGCAGTTACCCGACTAGCGGGGATGAGACCCAGTACTTC	TRBV6-6	TRBJ2-5	TRBD2	medium-sized
CASKNSLGTDTQYF	TGTGCCAGCAAAAACAGTTTGGGCACAGATACGCAGTATTTT	TRBV6-5	TRBJ2-3	.	.
CATSRDSFWNTEAFF	TGTGCCACCAGCAGAGATAGTTTTTGGAACACTGAAGCTTTCTTT	TRBV15	TRBJ1-1	.	.
CSGQQNTEAFF	TGCAGTGGACAGCAGAACACTGAAGCTTTCTTT	TRBV20-1	TRBJ1-1	.	few
CASSLVPGSSYNEQFF	TGCGCCAGCAGCTTGGTTCCCGGTAGCTCCTACAATGAGCAGTTCTTC	TRBV5-1	TRBJ2-1	.	.
CASSSLQSDRVYGYTF	TGTGCCAGCAGTTCCCTTCAATCGGACAGGGTCTATGGCTACACCTTC	TRBV27	TRBJ1-2	TRBD1	.
CATSRRVPSTEAFF	TGTGCCACCAGCAGAAGGGTCCCTAGCACTGAAGCTTTCTTT	TRBV15	TRBJ1-1	.	.
CASSEWEGTSTDTQYF	TGTGCCAGCAGTGAATGGGAGGGGACGAGCACAGATACGCAGTATTTT	TRBV2	TRBJ2-3	TRBD2	few
CASSYSGTGTSEQYF	TGTGCCAGCTCATATTCCGGGACAGGGACCTCCGAGCAGTACTTC	TRBV11-2	TRBJ2-7	TRBD1	few
CASSPETSVSTDTQYF	TGTGCCAGCAGCCCTGAGACATCGGTAAGCACAGATACGCAGTATTTT	TRBV4-2	TRBJ2-3	.	.
CASSPWTSGGETQYF	TGTGCCAGCAGCCCCTGGACTAGCGGGGGGGAGACCCAGTACTTC	TRBV5-4	TRBJ2-5	TRBD2	.
CASSTDIGYEQYF	TGTGCCAGCAGTACGGACATAGGCTACGAGCAGTACTTC	TRBV12-3/TRBV12-4	TRBJ2-7	.	.
CASRGGLNSPLHF	TGTGCCAGCCGCGGGGGGCTTAATTCACCCCTCCACTTT	TRBV4-2	TRBJ1-6	.	.
CASSQDTSGTGRNTIYF	TGTGCCAGCAGCCAAGATACTTCAGGTACGGGGCGAAACACCATATATTTT	TRBV3-1/TRBV3-2	TRBJ1-3	.	.
CASNDGAGELFF	TGTGCCAGCAATGACGGGGCCGGGGAGCTGTTTTTT	TRBV6-6	TRBJ2-2	.	once
CASSLSGDVYNEQFF	TGTGCCAGCAGCTTATCCGGCGACGTGTACAATGAGCAGTTCTTC	TRBV7-3	TRBJ2-1	.	.
CASRPGLNTEAFF	TGTGCCAGCAGGCCAGGGTTAAACACTGAAGCTTTCTTT	TRBV2	TRBJ1-1	.	.
CASSRKGLSFGYTF	TGTGCCAGCAGCCGCAAAGGCCTCAGTTTTGGCTACACCTTC	TRBV21-1	TRBJ1-2	.	.
CASSYGLSTDTQYF	TGTGCCAGCAGCTACGGGCTAAGCACAGATACGCAGTATTTT	TRBV7-9	TRBJ2-3	.	once
CASKFDSGPYNEQFF	TGTGCCAGCAAATTCGATAGCGGCCCCTACAATGAGCAGTTCTTC	TRBV6-5	TRBJ2-1	.	.
CASSPETLKNEQFF	TGCGCCAGCAGTCCTGAGACTCTTAAAAATGAGCAGTTCTTC	TRBV10-1	TRBJ2-1	.	few
CASSLGFQYNEQFF	TGTGCCAGCAGCTTAGGCTTCCAGTACAATGAGCAGTTCTTC	TRBV7-9	TRBJ2-1	.	.
CASSLRDRGMNTEAFF	TGTGCCAGCAGCTTAAGAGACAGGGGAATGAACACTGAAGCTTTCTTT	TRBV7-8	TRBJ1-1	TRBD1	.
CASRQALGNQPQHF	TGTGCCAGCCGACAGGCCCTCGGGAATCAGCCCCAGCATTTT	TRBV2	TRBJ1-5	.	.
CASSLALILITGELFF	TGTGCCAGCAGCTTGGCACTCATACTAATCACCGGGGAGCTGTTTTTT	TRBV5-8	TRBJ2-2	.	.
CASSPTGSTNYGYTF	TGTGCCAGCAGCCCCACAGGGAGCACTAACTATGGCTACACCTTC	TRBV7-9	TRBJ1-2	.	.
CASRLPGANEKLFF	TGCGCCAGCAGGCTACCCGGCGCTAATGAAAAACTGTTTTTT	TRBV5-1	TRBJ1-4	.	.
CASSFVAQGTGELFF	TGCGCCAGCAGCTTCGTGGCCCAGGGCACCGGGGAGCTGTTTTTT	TRBV5-1	TRBJ2-2	.	.
CASGFGSTGYLHETQYF	TGTGCTAGTGGTTTCGGTTCTACGGGATACCTCCATGAGACCCAGTACTTC	TRBV12-5	TRBJ2-5	.	.
CASIRQGVGTEAFF	TGTGCCAGCATCCGACAGGGAGTAGGTACTGAAGCTTTCTTT	TRBV3-1/TRBV3-2	TRBJ1-1	TRBD1	.
CASSQGSANTEAFF	TGTGCCAGCAGCCAAGGTTCAGCGAACACTGAAGCTTTCTTT	TRBV4-2	TRBJ1-1	.	.
CPSSSEKRGGRTGELFF	TGCCCCAGCAGTTCAGAAAAGCGGGGGGGCCGGACCGGGGAGCTGTTTTTT	TRBV27	TRBJ2-2	TRBD2	.
CASSASTSAETQYF	TGTGCCAGCAGCGCCTCTACATCGGCAGAGACCCAGTACTTC	TRBV9	TRBJ2-5	.	.
CASTIQGYGYTF	TGTGCCAGCACCATACAGGGCTATGGCTACACCTTC	TRBV12-3/TRBV12-4	TRBJ1-2	.	.
CASSQTYWDGSSGANVLTF	TGTGCCAGCAGTCAAACGTACTGGGACGGAAGCTCTGGGGCCAACGTCCTGACTTTC	TRBV5-6	TRBJ2-6	.	.
CASSSQTGGRETQYF	TGTGCCAGCAGCTCCCAGACAGGGGGCCGGGAGACCCAGTACTTC	TRBV7-2	TRBJ2-5	TRBD1	.
CASSGVGPGQPQHF	TGTGCCAGCAGTGGGGTCGGTCCCGGGCAGCCCCAGCATTTT	TRBV2	TRBJ1-5	.	.
CASSITGQNTEAFF	TGTGCCAGCAGCATCACAGGACAGAACACTGAAGCTTTCTTT	TRBV6-5	TRBJ1-1	.	once
CATSETGSMNTEAFF	TGTGCCACCAGTGAGACAGGGTCGATGAACACTGAAGCTTTCTTT	TRBV24-1	TRBJ1-1	TRBD1	.
CASSSGPGSNYGYTF	TGTGCCAGCAGCTCAGGACCGGGTTCTAACTATGGCTACACCTTC	TRBV5-4	TRBJ1-2	.	.
CASSELRTGAQSPLHF	TGCGCCAGCAGCGAATTACGGACAGGGGCCCAATCACCCCTCCACTTT	TRBV10-1	TRBJ1-6	TRBD1	.
CASSQAVGNTIYF	TGTGCCAGCAGCCAAGCCGTGGGAAACACCATATATTTT	TRBV3-1/TRBV3-2	TRBJ1-3	.	.
CASSPPYRGEDTQYF	TGTGCCAGCTCACCACCGTACAGGGGGGAAGATACGCAGTATTTT	TRBV18	TRBJ2-3	TRBD1	.
CASSPQRFSGNTIYF	TGTGCCAGTAGTCCTCAGAGGTTCTCTGGAAACACCATATATTTT	TRBV19	TRBJ1-3	.	.
CASSFSVTGPLLAEAFF	TGTGCCAGCAGCTTTTCGGTGACAGGTCCCCTTCTAGCTGAAGCTTTCTTT	TRBV7-8	TRBJ1-1	.	.
CAAQASQRGGETQYF	TGTGCCGCCCAAGCCTCTCAAAGGGGCGGGGAGACCCAGTACTTC	TRBV10-3	TRBJ2-5	.	.
CASSLEPKNIQYF	TGTGCCAGCAGCTTAGAACCTAAAAACATTCAGTACTTC	TRBV7-2	TRBJ2-4	.	.
CASSPPGLAKDETQYF	TGTGCCAGCTCACCACCGGGACTAGCGAAGGACGAGACCCAGTACTTC	TRBV18	TRBJ2-5	TRBD2	.
CASSLRQGATGELFF	TGCGCCAGCAGCTTGCGACAGGGGGCCACCGGGGAGCTGTTTTTT	TRBV5-1	TRBJ2-2	TRBD1	.
CASSPDRGLFWYTEAFF	TGTGCCAGCAGCCCGGACAGGGGGCTTTTTTGGTACACTGAAGCTTTCTTT	TRBV3-1/TRBV3-2	TRBJ1-1	TRBD1	.
CASSRSRENTEAFF	TGTGCCAGCAGCCGCTCGAGGGAGAACACTGAAGCTTTCTTT	TRBV2	TRBJ1-1	.	once
CASSMKQGRNTIYF	TGTGCCAGTAGTATGAAACAGGGCCGAAACACCATATATTTT	TRBV19	TRBJ1-3	.	.